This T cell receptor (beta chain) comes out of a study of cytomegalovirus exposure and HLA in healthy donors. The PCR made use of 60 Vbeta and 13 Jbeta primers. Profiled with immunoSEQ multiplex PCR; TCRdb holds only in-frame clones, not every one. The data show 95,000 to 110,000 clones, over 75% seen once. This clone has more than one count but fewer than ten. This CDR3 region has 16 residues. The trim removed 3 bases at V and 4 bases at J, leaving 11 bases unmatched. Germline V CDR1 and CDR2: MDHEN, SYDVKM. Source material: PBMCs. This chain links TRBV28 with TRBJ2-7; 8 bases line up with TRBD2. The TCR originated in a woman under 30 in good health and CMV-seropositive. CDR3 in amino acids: CASSFPRGGLLYEQYF. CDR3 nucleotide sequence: TGTGCCAGCAGTTTCCCGCGCGGGGGGCTTCTATACGAGCAGTACTTC.